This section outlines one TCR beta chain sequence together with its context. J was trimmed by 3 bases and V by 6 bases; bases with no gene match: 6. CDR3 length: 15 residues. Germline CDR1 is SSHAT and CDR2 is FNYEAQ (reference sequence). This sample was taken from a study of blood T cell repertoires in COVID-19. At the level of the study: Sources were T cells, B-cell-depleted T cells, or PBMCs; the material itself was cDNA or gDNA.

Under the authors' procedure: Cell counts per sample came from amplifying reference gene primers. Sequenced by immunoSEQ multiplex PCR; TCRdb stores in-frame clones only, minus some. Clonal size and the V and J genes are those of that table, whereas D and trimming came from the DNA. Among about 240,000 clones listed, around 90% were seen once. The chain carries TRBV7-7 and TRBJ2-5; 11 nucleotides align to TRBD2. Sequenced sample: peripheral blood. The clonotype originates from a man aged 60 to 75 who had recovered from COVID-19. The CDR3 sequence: CASSQGLAVKETQYF. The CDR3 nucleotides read TGTGCCAGCAGTCAGGGACTAGCGGTGAAAGAGACCCAGTACTTC.